This T cell receptor (beta chain) was documented in a study of control samples from healthy donors and cancer patients. The method was immunoSEQ multiplex PCR; TCRdb's version includes in-frame clones alone and lacks a portion of them. The sample includes 48,000 or so clones, 93% of them seen just once. CDR3 size: 14 residues. V lost 3 bases to trimming and J lost 3 bases, with 12 bases between them. In germline, CDR1 is MDHEN, CDR2 SYDVKM. Sequenced input: PBMCs. The chain recombines TRBV28 with TRBJ2-7, with a possible D match to TRBD1 (5 bases). This receptor was obtained from a woman aged 50 to 60 with head and neck cancer. DNA for the CDR3: TGTGCCAGCAGTTTTCGGACATCTATCTACGAGCAGTACTTC. Translating gives CASSFRTSIYEQYF.